The 15 T cell receptor beta chains below were found in one sample sequenced in a study of shared clonotypes between healthy human individuals (TCRdb year 2020). Library prep was done by the immunoSEQ multiplex PCR assay. Drawn from immuneACCESS, this table holds only the in-frame rearrangements with V and J called that TCRdb kept. Clones are partly lost; checked studies trace under half to an unresolved V gene and leave the rest unexplained. The sample includes 2 million to 2.5 million clones, with approximately 95% observed a single time. Clones ranked in the top ten supply approximately 0.13% of the sample. Sequencing was performed on naive CD4+ T cells sorted from blood. Taken with the paper, the label for cell subset or site translates to: CD45RA+ positively selected. The receptors shown here come from a man younger than 35 in good health.

The CDR3 nucleotides read TGTGCCAGCAGGGGGGACAGGGAGGCTTTCTTT. Protein: CASRGDREAFF. This chain joins TRBV6-1 and TRBJ1-1, with 9 bases fitting TRBD1. Germline trimming cut 6 bases from V and 11 bases from J; bases unmatched to any gene: 4. The CDR3 is 11 residues long. Germline CDR1 is MNHNS and CDR2 is SASEGT.

The chain combines TRBV6-5 with TRBJ1-6; no firm D call. The V and J ends lost 5 bases and 10 bases respectively, with 15 bases between them. The CDR3 extends over 14 amino acids. Germline V CDR1 and CDR2: MNHEY, SVGAGI. As DNA, the CDR3 is TGTGCCAGCAGTCAACAGTCTTCCGGATCACCCCTCCACTTT. It encodes CASSQQSSGSPLHF.

The chain is built from TRBV6-4 and TRBJ1-5, with unresolved D. Trimming took 9 bases from V and 4 from J, leaving 16 bases between them. The CDR3 runs to 14 residues. The germline CDR1 and CDR2 sequences are MRHNA and SNTAGT. In nucleotides, the CDR3 is TGTGCCAGTACCTCCCGCAGGCGGAATCAGCCCCAGCATTTT. Translation gives CASTSRRRNQPQHF.

The CDR3 DNA follows: TGCGCCAGCAGTCGATCTAGCGGGGGCCCCCAAGAGACCCAGTACTTC. Protein sequence: CASSRSSGGPQETQYF. The gene calls are TRBV5-1 and TRBJ2-5; 10 nucleotides align to TRBD2. CDR3 size: 16 residues. J gave up 1 base and V 5 bases, and 8 bases lay outside the gene matches. Germline lookup yields CDR1 SGHRS and CDR2 YFSETQ.

This chain links TRBV5-6 with TRBJ2-3; 13 nucleotides line up with TRBD2. The length of the CDR3 is 17 residues. The trim removed 2 bases at V and 4 bases at J, leaving 7 bases unmatched. The germline CDR1 and CDR2 sequences are SGHDT and YYEEEE. CDR3 residues: CASSFSWTSGSSDTQYF. For the CDR3, the DNA is TGTGCCAGCAGCTTCTCCTGGACTAGCGGGAGCTCAGATACGCAGTATTTT. Supplemented by reference TRBV5-6 and TRBJ2-3, the full variable domain reads DAGVTQSPTHLIKTRGQQVTLRCSPKSGHDTVSWYQQALGQGPQFIFQYYEEEERQRGNFPDRFSGHQFPNYSSELNVNALLLGDSALYLCASSFSWTSGSSDTQYFGPGTRLTVL.

J is TRBJ1-1 and V is TRBV6-1; no firm D call. Germline-derived CDR1 and CDR2 are MNHNS and SASEGT. Trimming removed 7 bases from V and 0 bases from J, with 12 bases in between. The CDR3 sequence is 14 residues long. The CDR3 sequence is CASTQDGLNTEAFF. The DNA for the CDR3 is TGTGCCAGCACACAAGACGGGTTGAACACTGAAGCTTTCTTT.

On this clone: Germline and junction disagree at one end, which may indicate a read error. The genes are TRBV18 and TRBJ2-1; the match to TRBD1 covers 7 bases. Germline CDR1 is KGHSH and CDR2 is LQKENI. The CDR3 runs to 14 residues. Here the CDR3 reads CATSPQGYFNEQFF. CDR3 nucleotides: TGTGCCACCTCACCACAGGGGTATTTCAATGAGCAGTTCTTC.

V usage is TRBV5-1 and J usage is TRBJ1-1, with 7 bases that match TRBD1. Germline CDR1 reads SGHRS; CDR2 reads YFSETQ. This CDR3 region has 14 residues. The J segment lost 5 bases and the V segment lost 2 bases, leaving 6 bases of the junction unmatched. CDR3 sequence (DNA): TGCGCCAGCAGCTTTGACAGGGATGGGACTGAAGCTTTCTTT. It is translated as CASSFDRDGTEAFF. The variable domain in full, with the rest retrieved from reference TRBV5-1 and TRBJ1-1, is KAGVTQTPRYLIKTRGQQVTLSCSPISGHRSVSWYQQTPGQGLQFLFEYFSETQRNKGNFPGRFSGRQFSNSRSEMNVSTLELGDSALYLCASSFDRDGTEAFFGQGTRLTVV.

This rearrangement joins TRBV27 to TRBJ2-1, with D possibly TRBD1 on 8 matching bases. CDR1 and CDR2 (germline): MNHEY, SMNVEV (reference sequence). This CDR3 contains 14 residues. V was trimmed by 8 bases and J by 6 bases, leaving 17 bases between them. The CDR3 reads CASAQGGPGNEQFF. CDR3 coding DNA: TGTGCCAGCGCACAGGGGGGGCCTGGCAATGAGCAGTTCTTC.

A note on this clone: The same CDR3 arises from other DNA sequences in this sample as well. The chain combines TRBV5-1 with TRBJ2-3, with D perhaps TRBD1 (5 bases). Germline CDR1 SGHRS, CDR2 YFSETQ. Between the trimmed V and J ends, which lost 3 bases and 0 bases, there was a span of 8 bases. The CDR3 runs 14 residues. In DNA form, the CDR3 reads TGCGCCAGCAGCTCACAGGCCAGCACAGATACGCAGTATTTT. It translates to CASSSQASTDTQYF.

This clone was picked up one time. V is TRBV30 and J is TRBJ2-7; D uncertain. Germline V gene data show CDR1 as GTSNPN and CDR2 as SVGIG (reference sequence). CDR3 size: 13 residues. V lost 8 bases to trimming and J lost 5 bases, with 19 bases between them. The CDR3 protein is CAHPQSRWDEQYF. Here the CDR3 DNA reads TGTGCCCACCCACAGTCCCGTTGGGACGAGCAGTACTTC.

This rearrangement joins TRBV5-1 to TRBJ1-4; D is unclear. Trimming took off 0 bases at V and 6 bases at J, with 15 bases between the two ends. CDR3 length: 16 amino acids. Germline loops: CDR1 SGHRS, CDR2 YFSETQ. The CDR3 DNA follows: TGCGCCAGCAGCTTGGCCATCCTACCCCGGGATGAAAAACTGTTTTTT. It is translated as CASSLAILPRDEKLFF.

The gene calls are TRBV18 and TRBJ2-4; D call uncertain. Deletions cut 3 bases from V and 7 bases from J, with 16 bases between. Germline V gene data show CDR1 as KGHSH and CDR2 as LQKENI. The CDR3 covers 15 residues. CDR3 DNA sequence: TGTGCCAGCTCACCGAGTATGGGGATTTTGAACATTCAGTACTTC. It codes for CASSPSMGILNIQYF.

The rearrangement uses TRBV2 and TRBJ1-2, with 7 bases lining up with TRBD1. J was trimmed by 8 bases and V by 1 base; bases with no gene match: 10. CDR3 length equals 15 residues. CDR1 and CDR2 from the germline V gene are SNHLY and FYNNEI. The CDR3 loop is CASSEGTGGLGGYTF. The CDR3 DNA reads as TGTGCCAGCAGTGAAGGGACAGGAGGATTGGGCGGCTACACCTTC.

This chain uses TRBV9 with TRBJ1-1, with D uncertain. Trimming took off 0 bases at V and 1 base at J, with 10 bases between the two ends. The CDR3 covers 15 residues. Germline assignment: CDR1 SGDLS and CDR2 YYNGEE. CDR3 sequence: CASSVEAEKNTEAFF. Written as DNA, the CDR3 is TGTGCCAGCAGCGTAGAAGCGGAAAAGAACACTGAAGCTTTCTTT.